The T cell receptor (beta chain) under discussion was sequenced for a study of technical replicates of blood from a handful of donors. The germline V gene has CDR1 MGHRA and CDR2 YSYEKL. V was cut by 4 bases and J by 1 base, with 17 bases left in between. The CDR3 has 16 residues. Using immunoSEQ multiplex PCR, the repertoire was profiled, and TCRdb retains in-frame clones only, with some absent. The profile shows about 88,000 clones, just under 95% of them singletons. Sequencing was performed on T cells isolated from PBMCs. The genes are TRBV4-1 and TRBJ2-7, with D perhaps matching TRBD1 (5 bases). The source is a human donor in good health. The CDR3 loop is CASSLLAGRMSYEQYF. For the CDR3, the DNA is TGCGCCAGCAGCCTGCTTGCAGGGCGAATGTCCTACGAGCAGTACTTC.